One T cell receptor beta chain is described in this entry. The treatment denotes: some 20 received Ad26.COV2.S at low or high dose, single or two shots; about five received placebo; per-sample allocation not given. Vaccine and placebo recipients were sampled on day 63 after the first injection. The source of the sample is a study of Ad26.COV2.S vaccination and SARS-CoV-2 variants. The CDR3 is 15 residues long. V shed 3 bases and J 2 bases; nucleotides not matched to a gene: 2. CDR1 is KGHSH and CDR2 is LQKENI in the germline V gene. TCRdb keeps only in-frame clones here, not all; method: immunoSEQ multiplex PCR. The data contain about 400,000 clones, over 75% of them singletons.

This TCR came from a person between 18 and 65 years old who received the Ad26.COV2.S COVID-19 vaccine or a placebo. The chain carries TRBV18 and TRBJ2-7, with 12 bases matching TRBD2. Sequences were derived from peripheral blood, sampled in a trial of Ad26.COV2.S vaccine versus placebo. The CDR3 DNA sequence: TGTGCCAGCTCACCGGGGACTAGCGGGCCCTACGAGCAGTACTTC. It yields the protein CASSPGTSGPYEQYF.